A selection of T cell receptor beta chains follows, all from one sample in a study of yellow fever vaccine responses in identical twins. TCRdb called the RT-PCR reads again in MiXCR, with one record for every CDR3 protein. This table has around 33,000 distinct CDR3 sequences, roughly 60% appearing once. The sequences come from T cells from blood (PBMCs), unsorted or a sorted subset (not recorded which), collected before or after yellow fever vaccination (not recorded which). Receptors were obtained from a woman between 18 and 29 years old who received the yellow fever vaccine. Each CDR3 is given with its conserved first and last residue. A D gene is named only where the DNA matches it firmly. Some rows mark clone size as missing; the rest say once, few, many or name a class of expanded clone.

D gene: .
V gene: TRBV11-2
J gene: TRBJ1-1
CDR3 length: 13
clone size: once
CDR3 protein: CASSLYRRGKAFF
CDR3 DNA: TGTGCCAGTAGCTTATATAGGCGGGGGAAAGCTTTCTTT

D gene: .
V gene: TRBV13
J gene: TRBJ1-2
CDR3 length: 13
clone size: .
CDR3 protein: CASIGGRVEGYTF
CDR3 DNA: TGTGCCAGCATAGGTGGAAGGGTTGAAGGCTACACCTTC

D gene: .
V gene: TRBV6-5
J gene: TRBJ1-1
CDR3 length: 14
clone size: .
CDR3 protein: CASSYSRGNTEASF
CDR3 DNA: TGTGCCAGCAGTTACTCGAGGGGGAACACTGAAGCTTCCTTT

D gene: .
V gene: TRBV11-2
J gene: TRBJ2-1
CDR3 length: 16
clone size: .
CDR3 protein: CASSYGLSLVGNEQFF
CDR3 DNA: TGTGCCAGCAGCTACGGACTATCTTTAGTGGGGAATGAGCAGTTCTTC

D gene: .
V gene: TRBV10-3
J gene: TRBJ1-6
CDR3 length: 14
clone size: .
CDR3 protein: CAITATGEMEALHF
CDR3 DNA: TGTGCCATCACTGCCACCGGGGAAATGGAGGCCCTCCACTTT

D gene: .
V gene: TRBV7-3
J gene: TRBJ1-1
CDR3 length: 12
clone size: .
CDR3 protein: CASSLNTDGAFF
CDR3 DNA: TGTGCCAGCAGCTTAAATACAGACGGAGCTTTCTTT

D gene: .
V gene: TRBV2
J gene: TRBJ2-1
CDR3 length: 11
clone size: .
CDR3 protein: CASLSPNEQFF
CDR3 DNA: TGTGCCAGCCTTTCGCCTAATGAGCAGTTCTTC

D gene: .
V gene: TRBV20-1
J gene: TRBJ1-4
CDR3 length: 14
clone size: .
CDR3 protein: CSALGGKTNEKLFF
CDR3 DNA: TGCAGTGCTCTAGGGGGAAAAACTAATGAAAAACTGTTTTTT

D gene: .
V gene: TRBV15
J gene: TRBJ1-1
CDR3 length: 15
clone size: once
CDR3 protein: CATSRGSSQGTEAFF
CDR3 DNA: TGTGCCACCAGCAGGGGGTCCTCACAGGGCACTGAAGCTTTCTTT

D gene: .
V gene: TRBV11-3
J gene: TRBJ2-1
CDR3 length: 11
clone size: .
CDR3 protein: CASSFHGEQFF
CDR3 DNA: TGTGCCAGCAGCTTCCATGGTGAGCAGTTCTTC

D gene: .
V gene: TRBV12-3/TRBV12-4
J gene: TRBJ2-3
CDR3 length: 14
clone size: .
CDR3 protein: CASSSPPITDTQYF
CDR3 DNA: TGTGCCAGCAGTTCGCCTCCTATCACAGATACGCAGTATTTT

D gene: .
V gene: TRBV5-6
J gene: TRBJ2-3
CDR3 length: 11
clone size: .
CDR3 protein: CASSFEGTQYF
CDR3 DNA: TGTGCCAGCAGCTTTGAGGGTACGCAGTATTTT

D gene: .
V gene: TRBV12-3/TRBV12-4
J gene: TRBJ2-1
CDR3 length: 15
clone size: .
CDR3 protein: CASSLRAGGYNEQFF
CDR3 DNA: TGTGCCAGCAGTTTACGGGCAGGGGGGTACAATGAGCAGTTCTTC

D gene: .
V gene: TRBV7-3
J gene: TRBJ1-6
CDR3 length: 15
clone size: few
CDR3 protein: CASSLISTGQSPLHF
CDR3 DNA: TGTGCCAGCAGCTTAATTAGTACAGGGCAATCACCCCTCCACTTT

D gene: TRBD1
V gene: TRBV5-1
J gene: TRBJ2-1
CDR3 length: 12
clone size: once
CDR3 protein: CASSSGQNEQFF
CDR3 DNA: TGCGCCAGCAGCTCGGGACAGAATGAGCAGTTCTTC

D gene: .
V gene: TRBV12-3/TRBV12-4
J gene: TRBJ2-3
CDR3 length: 11
clone size: few
CDR3 protein: CASSSTDTQYF
CDR3 DNA: TGTGCCAGCAGTTCCACAGATACGCAGTATTTT

D gene: .
V gene: TRBV29-1
J gene: TRBJ1-5
CDR3 length: 13
clone size: .
CDR3 protein: CSVEGNSNQPQHF
CDR3 DNA: TGCAGCGTCGAAGGGAATAGCAATCAGCCCCAGCATTTT

D gene: TRBD1
V gene: TRBV10-1
J gene: TRBJ1-4
CDR3 length: 16
clone size: .
CDR3 protein: CASSAGTGTLNEKLFF
CDR3 DNA: TGCGCCAGCAGCGCCGGGACAGGGACCCTTAATGAAAAACTGTTTTTT

D gene: TRBD1
V gene: TRBV11-1
J gene: TRBJ2-1
CDR3 length: 17
clone size: .
CDR3 protein: CASSYQTGVASYNEQFF
CDR3 DNA: TGTGCCAGCAGCTATCAGACAGGGGTGGCCTCCTACAATGAGCAGTTCTTC

D gene: TRBD2
V gene: TRBV11-2
J gene: TRBJ2-5
CDR3 length: 16
clone size: .
CDR3 protein: CASSGPGLAGWETQYF
CDR3 DNA: TGTGCCAGCAGCGGCCCCGGACTAGCGGGGTGGGAGACCCAGTACTTC

D gene: .
V gene: TRBV12-3/TRBV12-4
J gene: TRBJ2-3
CDR3 length: 13
clone size: few
CDR3 protein: CASSFTGTDTQYF
CDR3 DNA: TGTGCCAGCAGTTTTACAGGGACAGATACGCAGTATTTT